This T cell receptor (beta chain) comes out of a study of CD8 T cells in Susac syndrome. V was trimmed by 6 bases and J by 5 bases, leaving 20 bases between them. The CDR3 is 15 amino acids. Germline CDR1 LGHNT, CDR2 FRNRAP. RNA totalling 0.5 to 1 ug underwent reverse transcription with random hexamers. One entry per CDR3 protein results from TCRdb running MiXCR on the immunoSEQ multiplex PCR reads. Of some 120,000 distinct CDR3 sequences listed, roughly 94% were seen once; the top ten hold about 0.13%. Sequences were obtained from CD4+ T cells from PBMCs. This sequence originates from a human donor with multiple sclerosis. The gene calls are TRBV12-5 and TRBJ2-7, with TRBD2 as a possible D gene (6 bases). The CDR3 region is CASGWIQGGLHEQYF. CDR3 coding DNA: TGTGCTAGTGGCTGGATCCAGGGAGGACTCCACGAGCAGTACTTC.